This record concerns one T cell receptor (beta chain) sequence. As yet, its antigen is unknown. The PCR was carried out with 60 Vbeta primers and 13 Jbeta primers. Sequencing was performed with immunoSEQ multiplex PCR; in TCRdb, only in-frame clones are kept and a portion is missing. The repertoire includes fewer than 200,000 clones, roughly 87% of them detected once, and roughly 0.23% sits in the top ten. CDR1 is SGDLS, CDR2 YYNGEE, per germline. V was clipped by 4 bases and J by 2 bases; unmatched bases: 8. The CDR3 runs 16 residues. This entry belongs to a study of cytomegalovirus exposure and HLA in healthy donors. Findings of the study overall: The likely origin of a cluster of highly shared sequence variants was a sequencing artifact. An assumption of roughly uniform sequencing depth across donors underlay the presence/absence analyses.

Material for sequencing was PBMCs. The chain combines TRBV9 with TRBJ2-1; 8 nucleotides align to TRBD1. The source of this sequence is a girl less than two years old in good health and CMV-seronegative. The chain's CDR3 is CASSQGTGLTYNEQFF. The CDR3 nucleotides read TGTGCCAGCAGCCAAGGGACAGGACTTACCTACAATGAGCAGTTCTTC. The full variable domain, completed using reference TRBV9 and TRBJ2-1, is DSGVTQTPKHLITATGQRVTLRCSPRSGDLSVYWYQQSLDQGLQFLIQYYNGEERAKGNILERFSAQQFPDLHSELNLSSLELGDSALYFCASSQGTGLTYNEQFFGPGTRLTVL.